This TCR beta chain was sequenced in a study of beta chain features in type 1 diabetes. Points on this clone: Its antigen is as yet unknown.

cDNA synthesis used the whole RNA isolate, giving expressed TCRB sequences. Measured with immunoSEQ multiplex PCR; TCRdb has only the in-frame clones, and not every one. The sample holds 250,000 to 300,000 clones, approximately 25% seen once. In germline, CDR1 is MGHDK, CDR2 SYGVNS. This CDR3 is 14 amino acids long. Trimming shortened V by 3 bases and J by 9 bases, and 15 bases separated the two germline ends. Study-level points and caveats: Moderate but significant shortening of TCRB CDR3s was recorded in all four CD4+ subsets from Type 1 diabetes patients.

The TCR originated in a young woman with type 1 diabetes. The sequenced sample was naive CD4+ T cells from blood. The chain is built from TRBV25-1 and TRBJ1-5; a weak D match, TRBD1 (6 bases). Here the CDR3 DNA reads TGTGCCAGCAGTGAGGGGGCAGGCTTTACGCCCCAGCATTTT. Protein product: CASSEGAGFTPQHF.